One and the same sample provided the 28 T cell receptor beta chains below, sequenced in a study of cytomegalovirus exposure and HLA in healthy donors. Assay used: immunoSEQ multiplex PCR; TCRdb lists only in-frame clones, some missing. The sample carries about 280,000 clones, around 89% recorded once. Sample: PBMCs. The receptor source for this set is a woman under 30 in good health and CMV-seronegative.

The chain carries TRBV28 and TRBJ2-2, with 7 bases that match TRBD2. Germline-derived CDR1 and CDR2 are MDHEN and SYDVKM. This CDR3 is built from 15 residues. After removal of 5 bases from V and 1 base from J, the junction contained 4 bases not matched to a gene. The CDR3 loop is CASSPAGLNTGELFF. The CDR3 DNA reads TGTGCCAGCAGTCCAGCGGGGCTGAACACCGGGGAGCTGTTTTTT.

The chain couples TRBV28 to TRBJ2-7; 9 nucleotides line up with TRBD2. The CDR3 runs 18 residues. CDR1 is MDHEN and CDR2 is SYDVKM in the germline V gene. V lost 6 bases to trimming and J lost 0 bases; unmatched junction nucleotides: 15. The CDR3 is CASSYPLASGTLSYEQYF. For the CDR3, the DNA is TGTGCCAGCAGCTATCCCCTGGCTAGCGGGACGCTCTCCTACGAGCAGTACTTC.

The chain is built from TRBV7-9 and TRBJ2-7, with D perhaps matching TRBD2 (6 bases). The CDR3 extends over 12 amino acids. V was pared by 5 bases and J by 4 bases, with 9 bases between. Germline V gene lookup returns CDR1 SEHNR and CDR2 FQNEAQ (reference sequence). CDR3 region: CASSGGVYEQYF. As DNA, the CDR3 is TGTGCCAGCAGCGGCGGGGTTTACGAGCAGTACTTC.

The V call is TRBV11-2, the J call TRBJ1-6; D might be TRBD1 (5 bases). Germline CDR1 SGHAT, CDR2 FQNNGV. Trimming removed 1 base from V and 6 bases from J, with 10 bases in between. CDR3 size: 15 residues. The CDR3 loop reads CASSLAGQANSPLHF. The CDR3 DNA reads as TGTGCCAGCAGCTTAGCAGGGCAGGCTAATTCACCCCTCCACTTT.

This sequence joins TRBV21-1 and TRBJ1-5; TRBD1, the table's D call, lacks a check against the DNA. TRBV21-1 is listed as a pseudogene. CDR3 length: 13 amino acids. CDR3 amino acids: CAPKDSQNQPQHF. The CDR3 nucleotides are TGTGCCCCAAAGGACAGCCAAAATCAGCCCCAGCATTTT.

The genes are TRBV7-2 and TRBJ2-2; 10 bases agree with TRBD2. Germline V gives CDR1 SGHTA, CDR2 FQGNSA. The V segment lost 6 bases and the J segment 1 base; nucleotides outside the gene matches: 11. The CDR3 has 18 amino acids. CDR3 amino acids: CASRARGLAAQNTGELFF. CDR3 bases: TGTGCCAGCAGAGCAAGAGGACTAGCGGCACAGAACACCGGGGAGCTGTTTTTT. The complete variable domain, with remaining parts taken from reference TRBV7-2 and TRBJ2-2, reads GAGVSQSPSNKVTEKGKDVELRCDPISGHTALYWYRQSLGQGLEFLIYFQGNSAPDKSGLPSDRFSAERTGGSVSTLTIQRTQQEDSAVYLCASRARGLAAQNTGELFFGEGSRLTVL.

The chain joins TRBV6-4 to TRBJ2-3, with 7 bases aligning to TRBD2. The V and J ends lost 7 bases and 4 bases, in that order; junction bases with no gene match: 14. The CDR3 sequence is 16 residues long. Germline CDR1 is MRHNA and CDR2 is SNTAGT. CDR3 in amino acids: CASMVAAGDSADTQYF. The CDR3 coding sequence is TGTGCCAGCATGGTGGCGGCGGGAGATTCGGCAGATACGCAGTATTTT.

This clone has a handful of counts. This rearrangement joins TRBV7-2 to TRBJ1-5, with no clear D. The germline gives CDR1 SGHTA, CDR2 FQGNSA. Trimming pared 1 base from V and 8 bases from J, leaving 9 bases between. CDR3 size: 13 residues. In DNA form, the CDR3 reads TGTGCCAGCAGCTTAGTGCGGGTGGAGCCCCAGCATTTT. Its translation is CASSLVRVEPQHF.

The chain employs TRBV6-5 and TRBJ2-7; 8 bases line up with TRBD2. This CDR3 contains 15 residues. Trimming took 7 bases from V and 4 from J; bases not matched to a gene: 12. Per the germline V gene, CDR1 is MNHEY and CDR2 is SVGAGI. For the CDR3, the DNA is TGTGCCAGCAAAGTTCCGGGACTAGGTGGTTACGAGCAGTACTTC. Its translation: CASKVPGLGGYEQYF.

V usage is TRBV5-1 and J usage is TRBJ2-5, with 9 positions matching TRBD2. CDR3 length: 15 amino acids. With 3 bases clipped from V and 1 base from J, the junction kept 4 bases outside the gene matches. Germline CDR1 reads SGHRS; CDR2 reads YFSETQ. Written as DNA, the CDR3 is TGCGCCAGCAGCTCCCAACTAGCGGGCCAAGAGACCCAGTACTTC. The encoded protein is CASSSQLAGQETQYF.

The J gene is TRBJ2-5, the V gene TRBV9; D gene ambiguous. The ends were cut back, 4 bases at V and 4 bases at J, with 17 bases in the middle. The CDR3 spans 15 residues. Germline CDR1 SGDLS, CDR2 YYNGEE. The CDR3 DNA reads TGTGCCAGCAGCCCGCCTATCTCACCCTCAGAGACCCAGTACTTC. It translates to CASSPPISPSETQYF.

The chain combines TRBV6-1 with TRBJ2-2; unclear D gene. The CDR3 runs 13 residues. The germline V gene has CDR1 MNHNS and CDR2 SASEGT. Trimming took off 5 bases at V and 4 bases at J, with 8 bases between the two ends. CDR3 in DNA: TGTGCCAGCAGTATCATGAGCACCGGGGAGCTGTTTTTT. Protein sequence: CASSIMSTGELFF.

The chain has TRBV6-6 and TRBJ2-3; 11 bases fit TRBD2. The CDR3 length is 15 residues. The V segment lost 6 bases and the J segment 4 bases; nucleotides outside the gene matches: 6. Germline CDR1 and CDR2: MNHNY and SVGAGI (reference sequence). CDR3 in DNA: TGTGCCAGCAGGACGACTAGCGGGACGCCAGATACGCAGTATTTT. Protein: CASRTTSGTPDTQYF.

The V gene is TRBV6-1, the J gene TRBJ2-1; tentatively, D is TRBD1 (6 bases). The CDR3 spans 17 residues. V lost 3 bases and J lost 8, with 23 bases in between. Germline V gives CDR1 MNHNS, CDR2 SASEGT. CDR3 nucleotides: TGTGCCAGCAGTGATGACAGGTTAGGAGATTTACGGGATGAGCAGTTCTTC. Protein: CASSDDRLGDLRDEQFF.

The J gene is TRBJ2-1, the V gene TRBV27; 7 bases agree with TRBD1. The V and J ends lost 8 bases and 16 bases, in that order; junction bases with no gene match: 14. The CDR3 is made up of 12 amino acids. Germline CDR1 MNHEY, CDR2 SMNVEV (reference sequence). The CDR3 DNA sequence: TGTGCCAGCGAAGGGGGCTCCAGGGGAGCTTTCTTC. Protein: CASEGGSRGAFF.

The chain uses TRBV19 and TRBJ1-5; D uncertain. The length of the CDR3 is 18 residues. Germline V lookup: CDR1 LNHDA, CDR2 SQIVND (reference sequence). V dropped 8 bases and J dropped 0 bases, with 23 bases sitting between them. The chain's CDR3 is CASQGPPGVGDSNQPQHF. The CDR3 bases are TGTGCCAGTCAAGGACCCCCCGGGGTTGGGGATAGCAATCAGCCCCAGCATTTT. Together with reference TRBV19 and TRBJ1-5, the CDR3 gives the full variable domain: DGGITQSPKYLFRKEGQNVTLSCEQNLNHDAMYWYRQDPGQGLRLIYYSQIVNDFQKGDIAEGYSVSREKKESFPLTVTSAQKNPTAFYLCASQGPPGVGDSNQPQHFGDGTRLSIL.

The V and J genes are TRBV2 and TRBJ2-3, with TRBD2 matching 9 bases. V gave up 5 bases and J gave up 5 bases; unmatched junction bases: 14. CDR1 is SNHLY and CDR2 is FYNNEI in the germline V gene. This CDR3 region has 17 residues. The CDR3 spells CASSYRSLAGTGDTQYF. In nucleotides, the CDR3 is TGTGCCAGCAGTTATCGATCGCTAGCGGGAACGGGAGATACGCAGTATTTT.

This chain uses TRBV28 with TRBJ1-5; D may be TRBD1 (6 bases). Germline CDR1 is MDHEN and CDR2 is SYDVKM. The V end was cut by 6 bases, the J end by 4 bases, with 7 bases between. This CDR3 spans 12 amino acids. The CDR3 here is CASRGGNQPQHF. The DNA of the CDR3 is TGTGCCAGCAGAGGGGGAAATCAGCCCCAGCATTTT. Variable domain in full (rest from reference TRBV28 and TRBJ1-5): DVKVTQSSRYLVKRTGEKVFLECVQDMDHENMFWYRQDPGLGLRLIYFSYDVKMKEKGDIPEGYSVSREKKERFSLILESASTNQTSMYLCASRGGNQPQHFGDGTRLSIL.

The chain recombines TRBV28 with TRBJ1-5; 9 bases are a match to TRBD1. CDR1 is MDHEN and CDR2 is SYDVKM in the germline V gene. The CDR3 consists of 15 residues. The J segment lost 3 bases and the V segment lost 3 bases, leaving 3 bases of the junction unmatched. CDR3 protein: CASSFRTGANQPQHF. The CDR3 nucleotides read TGTGCCAGCAGTTTCAGGACAGGGGCCAATCAGCCCCAGCATTTT.

The V gene is TRBV5-1, the J gene TRBJ2-2; no firm D call. The germline V gene encodes CDR1 SGHRS and CDR2 YFSETQ. The CDR3 has 16 residues. V lost 0 bases and J 0 bases, leaving 9 bases between the germline ends. Here the CDR3 reads CASSLEVGANTGELFF. CDR3 nucleotide sequence: TGCGCCAGCAGCTTGGAGGTGGGCGCGAACACCGGGGAGCTGTTTTTT.

This chain connects TRBV28 to TRBJ1-4, with TRBD1 matching over 8 bases. Germline trimming cut 9 bases from V and 8 bases from J; bases unmatched to any gene: 17. Germline loops: CDR1 MDHEN, CDR2 SYDVKM. The CDR3 contains 16 residues. The CDR3 region has the DNA TGTGCCAGTTCCCAAGCCCCACAGGGGGTAGGCGAAAAACTGTTTTTT. Protein product: CASSQAPQGVGEKLFF.

The rearrangement joins TRBV29-1 to TRBJ2-3; D may be TRBD1 (6 bases). Germline CDR1 reads SQVTM; CDR2 reads ANQGSEA. This CDR3 comprises 16 residues. V lost 6 bases, J lost 2 bases, and 21 bases lay in between. The CDR3 region is CSVDTGQIQNTDTQYF. The CDR3 nucleotides are TGCAGCGTCGATACAGGACAGATTCAAAACACAGATACGCAGTATTTT.

This clone appeared a single time. In DNA form, the CDR3 reads TGTGCCAGCAGCTCTAGCGGGAGCTCCTACAATGAGCAGTTCTTC. Encoded protein: CASSSSGSSYNEQFF. The V gene is TRBV11-2, the J gene TRBJ2-1; 10 nucleotides line up with TRBD2. Germline CDR1 SGHAT, CDR2 FQNNGV. The CDR3 runs 15 residues. After removal of 4 bases from V and 0 bases from J, the junction contained 0 bases not matched to a gene.

The genes are TRBV28 and TRBJ1-2; TRBD1 might be the D (6 bases). The CDR3 is made up of 14 amino acids. V was pared by 6 bases and J by 8 bases, with 19 bases between. The germline gives CDR1 MDHEN, CDR2 SYDVKM. The CDR3 DNA is TGTGCCAGCAGCCAAGTCCTTAACAGGGACGGCTACACCTTC. Amino acids: CASSQVLNRDGYTF.

This chain links TRBV7-9 with TRBJ1-2; D unresolved. Germline values: CDR1 SEHNR, CDR2 FQNEAQ (reference sequence). V was trimmed by 4 bases and J by 4 bases, leaving 10 bases between them. The CDR3 runs to 13 residues. The CDR3 DNA sequence: TGTGCCAGCAGCTCCGGGAATTCCTATGGCTACACCTTC. Translated: CASSSGNSYGYTF.

CDR3 sequence: CASSLTSGGEQFF. Written as DNA, the CDR3 is TGTGCCAGCAGTTTGACTAGCGGGGGTGAGCAGTTCTTC. The chain couples TRBV28 to TRBJ2-1; the match to TRBD2 covers 12 bases. The CDR3 is made up of 13 amino acids. The V segment lost 3 bases and the J segment 9 bases; nucleotides outside the gene matches: 0. Germline V CDR1 and CDR2: MDHEN, SYDVKM.

The J gene is TRBJ2-7, the V gene TRBV7-2; TRBD1 might be the D (5 bases). The germline V gene encodes CDR1 SGHTA and CDR2 FQGNSA. Trimming took off 4 bases at V and 6 bases at J, with 13 bases between the two ends. The CDR3 is 13 residues long. The CDR3 loop reads CASSYSRVGEQYF. CDR3 bases: TGTGCCAGCAGCTACAGCAGGGTTGGCGAGCAGTACTTC.

This chain joins TRBV15 and TRBJ1-1; D remains unclear. CDR1 LNHNV and CDR2 YYDKDF come from the germline V gene (reference sequence). V lost 2 bases and J 1 base, leaving 5 bases between the germline ends. This CDR3 contains 13 residues. This CDR3 reads CATSRIQNTEAFF. The CDR3 DNA follows: TGTGCCACCAGCAGAATCCAGAACACTGAAGCTTTCTTT.